This T cell receptor beta chain was identified in a study of metastatic and nonmetastatic thyroid tumors. The overall study: For malignant and benign thyroid patients, tumor or nodule tissue and blood were the sources whose repertoires were compared. The study's findings and limits: A significant increase in TCR beta diversity was reportedly seen in malignant thyroid tumors relative to benign nodules, in blood and tumor.

Among the patients, none had received any treatment before thyroid surgery. V shed 7 bases and J shed 4 bases, with 16 bases lying between them. The CDR3 is 14 residues long. Germline values: CDR1 MNHNS, CDR2 SASEGT. Per the original data handling: CDR3 differences across clinicopathological groups were used to build a distant-metastasis classifier for papillary thyroid cancer. TCRdb re-analyzed the PCR reads using MiXCR. These V and J calls rely on TCRdb rather than the paper's analysis. The sample has some 19,000 clones; 30% to 40% are singletons. Judged by abundance, this clone is medium-sized (0.01 to 0.1%). Its antigen is unidentified.

The TCR originated in a female donor with papillary thyroid cancer or a benign thyroid nodule (not recorded which). Some clones in this sample may be carry-over from other donors' samples. The sample comprised tumor tissue. The chain combines TRBV6-1 with TRBJ2-5; D is unclear. The CDR3 loop is CASTLGPIGETQYF. Here the CDR3 DNA reads TGTGCCAGCACCCTAGGGCCCATAGGAGAGACCCAGTACTTC.